This T cell receptor beta chain was identified during a study of human T cells and chemical hapten exposure (dated by TCRdb to the early 2020s). With regard to the full study: For sensitization, 2% DPC in acetone was applied to a 2 cm by 2 cm area of upper inner arm skin. Patients additionally received weekly therapeutic DPC doses to the scalp throughout the roughly 25-week study period. Patch tests used Finn chambers with 0.01% DPC on the upper back, scored after 6 days by International Contact Dermatitis Research Group standards. The patient cohort, mostly female, included alopecia areata with under or over 50% scalp involvement, alopecia totalis and alopecia universalis. Libraries were pooled for sequencing, and per-sample TCR yields varied mainly because of small differences in library volumes within the pool. The study tracked peripheral blood TCR repertoire changes in vivo during primary and secondary sensitization to the hapten diphenylcyclopropenone (DPC) in alopecia patients. Blood samples were taken from patients before sensitization (week 0) and at 2, 6 and about 24 weeks after DPC sensitization. Approximately 28 alopecia patients provided blood for TCR sequencing at one to four time points (pre-sensitization, 2, 6 and 24 weeks). What the work shows at the level of the full study, not this receptor alone: Patch test score correlated positively with the number of PT1 expanded TCRs, reaching significance at thresholds 8, 16 and 32 but not at 4. Because every patient had alopecia, a presumed autoimmune disease, the patients' immune response might differ from that of healthy individuals. The number of TCRs above 1 in 1000 frequency did not change with DPC sensitization; there was no evidence of global repertoire structure alterations. Significantly more large CDR3 similarity clusters were formed by expanded TCRs than by pre-sensitization or healthy control sets, consistent with antigen-driven responses. Repeated subsampling changed both the strength of the expansion versus patch-test correlation and the threshold at which the correlation became significant.

Read against the paper, the sample's time point label means: pre-sensitization, week 0. In the paper's terms, the treatment or condition label means: therapeutic diphenylcyclopropenone sensitization with weekly scalp DPC. At each patch-test visit, blood was drawn before the patch test was applied. To be eligible, patients had to be aged 18 to 70, diagnosed with alopecia and judged suitable for DPC therapy, while pregnant patients were excluded. Total RNA was extracted from unfractionated whole blood collected in Tempus Blood RNA tubes. The germline V gene yields SGHTA for CDR1 and FQGNSA for CDR2. Trimming removed 2 bases from V and 1 base from J, leaving 12 bases between the germline ends. From the cysteine through the phenylalanine, the CDR3 covers 15 amino acids. Of the read, only the CDR3 DNA is kept; its 45 bases are in frame from base 1. Libraries were built with RACE. Sequencer: NextSeq 500. During library preparation, unique molecular identifiers were attached to individual cDNA molecules so that TCRs could be counted quantitatively and reproducibly. Both TCR alpha and TCR beta chains were sequenced from each blood RNA sample. The study's own analysis went as follows. A median of about 87,000 TCRs per sample was observed, with a range of roughly 23,224 to 700,000. The Decombinator software suite was used to annotate V, J and CDR3 in the TCR reads. For the PS versus PT1 abundance plots, all samples were subsampled to the same number of TCRs (28,000). TCRs were defined as expanded if absent before sensitization and observed at least eight times at the 2-week time point. TCRdb reprocessed the public reads (quality trimming at Q25 with fastp, clone calling with MiXCR) and kept in-frame beta chains. CDR3 protein duplicates are merged, each entry listing the most common genes and DNA. These V and J calls originate from TCRdb's pipeline instead of the authors' own analysis. In this sample the table shows 62,000 or so distinct CDR3 sequences, approximately 10% of which occur a single time. The ten largest account for approximately 5.5% of the sample.

With regard to this clonotype: Its recognized antigen is unknown. Base quality data are lacking; no much larger clone is found one base away.

This chain joins TRBV7-2 to TRBJ2-7, with the D call perhaps TRBD1 or TRBD2, each one matching 5 bases. The source material was whole blood, sampled in connection with sensitization to the hapten diphenylcyclopropenone (DPC). The sequence derives from a woman aged 50 to 60 with alopecia areata. Some clones in this sample may be carry-over from other donors' samples. The nucleotide sequence is given as TGTGCCAGCAGCTTATCCGGGACGGCGTCCTACGAGCAGTACTTC. The translation is CASSLSGTASYEQYF.